The 21 T cell receptor beta chains reported below all come from one sample, sequenced in a study of cytomegalovirus exposure and HLA in healthy donors. Primers: 60 Vbeta forward and 13 Jbeta reverse. TCRdb's table, derived via immunoSEQ multiplex PCR, lists solely in-frame clones and lacks some. The sample spans about 92,000 clones; the ten largest clones claim 15%. Sequencing was carried out using PBMCs. The receptors come from a man over 45 in good health and CMV-seropositive.

V and J are TRBV25-1 and TRBJ1-5; D ambiguous. Trimming stripped 0 bases from V and 9 bases from J, with 12 bases between. The CDR3 totals 14 residues. CDR1 is MGHDK, CDR2 SYGVNS, per germline. The CDR3 sequence is CASSEYEADLPQHF. The DNA for the CDR3 is TGTGCCAGCAGTGAATACGAGGCAGACTTGCCCCAGCATTTT. Full variable domain (rest looked up from reference TRBV25-1 and TRBJ1-5): EADIYQTPRYLVIGTGKKITLECSQTMGHDKMYWYQQDPGMELHLIHYSYGVNSTEKGDLSSESTVSRIRTEHFPLTLESARPSHTSQYLCASSEYEADLPQHFGDGTRLSIL.

Turning to this clone: One end of the junction varies from germline; a read error may be responsible. V gene TRBV9 combines with J gene TRBJ1-2; the match to TRBD1 covers 7 bases. Per the germline V gene, CDR1 is SGDLS and CDR2 is YYNGEE. The CDR3 loop spans 13 amino acids. The CDR3 region has the DNA TGTGCCGGCAGCACAGGGGACGGATATGGCTACACCTTC. This gives the protein CAGSTGDGYGYTF.

This chain uses TRBV5-1 with TRBJ2-1, with TRBD2 identical over 10 bases. The ends lost 1 base at V and 3 bases at J; junction bases unmatched: 1. The CDR3 has 15 residues. Germline CDR1 is SGHRS and CDR2 is YFSETQ. The chain's CDR3 is CASSLWTSGYNEQFF. The CDR3 DNA reads as TGCGCCAGCAGCTTGTGGACTAGCGGCTACAATGAGCAGTTCTTC. The full variable domain, in which reference TRBV5-1 and TRBJ2-1 provide the parts outside the CDR3, is KAGVTQTPRYLIKTRGQQVTLSCSPISGHRSVSWYQQTPGQGLQFLFEYFSETQRNKGNFPGRFSGRQFSNSRSEMNVSTLELGDSALYLCASSLWTSGYNEQFFGPGTRLTVL.

The chain couples TRBV9 to TRBJ2-5; 9 bases are a match to TRBD1. CDR3 length equals 15 residues. Germline V gives CDR1 SGDLS, CDR2 YYNGEE. With 0 bases clipped from V and 3 bases from J, the junction kept 3 bases outside the gene matches. In DNA, the CDR3 is TGTGCCAGCAGCGTAGGGAGGACAGGGGAAGAGACCCAGTACTTC. Protein sequence: CASSVGRTGEETQYF.

This rearrangement joins TRBV19 to TRBJ2-1; the match to TRBD2 covers 7 bases. Germline V gene lookup returns CDR1 LNHDA and CDR2 SQIVND (reference sequence). This CDR3 region has 16 residues. With V trimmed by 1 base and J by 7 bases, 10 bases remained unmatched. The DNA for the CDR3 is TGTGCCAGTAGTATAGGGTGGCGGGAGATCCGGAATGAGCAGTTCTTC. Its translation: CASSIGWREIRNEQFF. The whole variable domain, filled in from reference TRBV19 and TRBJ2-1, reads DGGITQSPKYLFRKEGQNVTLSCEQNLNHDAMYWYRQDPGQGLRLIYYSQIVNDFQKGDIAEGYSVSREKKESFPLTVTSAQKNPTAFYLCASSIGWREIRNEQFFGPGTRLTVL.

The chain couples TRBV30 to TRBJ1-1; the D is unclear. The germline V gene has CDR1 GTSNPN and CDR2 SVGIG (reference sequence). The CDR3 spans 11 residues. Trimming removed 4 bases at V and 4 bases at J, with 7 bases between. The CDR3 protein is CAWTRSTEAFF. In nucleotides, the CDR3 is TGTGCCTGGACCCGGAGCACTGAAGCTTTCTTT.

The gene calls are TRBV9 and TRBJ1-5; 11 positions agree with TRBD1. Germline V gene sequence: CDR1 SGDLS, CDR2 YYNGEE. There are 16 residues in the CDR3. Losses at the gene ends were 3 bases for V and 6 bases for J; bases not matched to a gene: 8. The DNA for the CDR3 is TGTGCCAGCAGCGCCGGGACAGGGGGAACAAGTCAGCCCCAGCATTTT. As protein: CASSAGTGGTSQPQHF.

V gene TRBV10-3 combines with J gene TRBJ1-5; TRBD1 aligns across 8 bases. V was clipped by 3 bases and J by 5 bases; unmatched bases: 9. Germline CDR1 ENHRY, CDR2 SYGVKD. This CDR3 has 16 amino acids. In DNA form, the CDR3 reads TGTGCCATCAGTGAACAGGGGGGCCCTGACGATCAGCCCCAGCATTTT. This encodes CAISEQGGPDDQPQHF.

The gene calls are TRBV29-1 and TRBJ1-2; 7 positions agree with TRBD1. The germline gives CDR1 SQVTM, CDR2 ANQGSEA. The V gene end was trimmed by 6 bases and the J gene end by 0 bases; junction bases not matched to a gene: 7. CDR3 length equals 14 residues. Written as DNA, the CDR3 is TGCAGCGTGCCCACAGGGGAATCTAACTATGGCTACACCTTC. Amino acids: CSVPTGESNYGYTF.

The rearrangement uses TRBV9 and TRBJ1-1; D is ambiguous. Trimming shortened V by 0 bases and J by 1 base, and 13 bases separated the two germline ends. Germline V lookup: CDR1 SGDLS, CDR2 YYNGEE. This CDR3 is 16 amino acids long. This CDR3 reads CASSVGPPYPNTEAFF. The DNA for the CDR3 is TGTGCCAGCAGCGTAGGGCCTCCGTACCCGAACACTGAAGCTTTCTTT.

V gene TRBV29-1 combines with J gene TRBJ1-5; the match to TRBD1 covers 8 bases. The trim removed 1 base at V and 6 bases at J, leaving 2 bases unmatched. CDR1 SQVTM and CDR2 ANQGSEA come from the germline V gene. The CDR3 spans 13 residues. The CDR3 loop is CSVEAGGGQPQHF. Here the CDR3 DNA reads TGCAGCGTTGAAGCAGGGGGCGGTCAGCCCCAGCATTTT.

The rearrangement uses TRBV19 and TRBJ2-5, with 13 bases matching TRBD2. Germline CDR1 LNHDA, CDR2 SQIVND (reference sequence). The V and J ends lost 1 base and 1 base, in that order; junction bases with no gene match: 0. This CDR3 contains 16 residues. This CDR3 reads CASSIGLAGGQETQYF. The CDR3 DNA is TGTGCCAGTAGTATAGGACTAGCGGGAGGCCAAGAGACCCAGTACTTC.

The chain is built from TRBV7-9 and TRBJ2-7, with D possibly being TRBD1 (5 bases). V dropped 6 bases and J dropped 6 bases, with 15 bases sitting between them. This CDR3 region has 13 residues. From germline, CDR1 is SEHNR and CDR2 FQNEAQ (reference sequence). The CDR3 DNA follows: TGTGCCAGCAGTTCACCACCAGGGTTCGAGCAGTACTTC. Residues: CASSSPPGFEQYF. Full variable domain (remainder filled in from reference TRBV7-9 and TRBJ2-7): DTGVSQNPRHKITKRGQNVTFRCDPISEHNRLYWYRQTLGQGPEFLTYFQNEAQLEKSRLLSDRFSAERPKGSFSTLEIQRTEQGDSAMYLCASSSPPGFEQYFGPGTRLTVT.

The gene calls are TRBV7-9 and TRBJ1-5; weak D call: TRBD1 (5 bases). Trimming stripped 5 bases from V and 4 bases from J, with 18 bases between. CDR3 length: 16 residues. Germline CDR1 is SEHNR and CDR2 is FQNEAQ (reference sequence). CDR3 in amino acids: CASSPSTGSLNQPQHF. CDR3 in DNA: TGTGCCAGCAGCCCTAGTACAGGTAGCTTAAATCAGCCCCAGCATTTT.

This rearrangement joins TRBV9 to TRBJ2-1, with 10 bases that match TRBD2. Germline CDR1 reads SGDLS; CDR2 reads YYNGEE. The CDR3 has 14 amino acids. Losses at the gene ends were 7 bases for V and 3 bases for J; bases not matched to a gene: 4. This chain's CDR3 is CASAGTSVYNEQFF. CDR3 in DNA: TGTGCCAGCGCCGGGACTAGCGTCTACAATGAGCAGTTCTTC.

As concerns this clone: An end of the junction does not agree with germline; a read error may underlie this. The chain couples TRBV10-1 to TRBJ2-3; the match to TRBD2 covers 8 bases. The germline V gene encodes CDR1 WNHNN and CDR2 SYGVQD (reference sequence). The CDR3 is 12 amino acids. CDR3 sequence: CASSESGLGAGF. The CDR3, as DNA: TGCGCCAGCAGTGAGTCGGGACTAGGGGCAGGTTTT.

The rearrangement uses TRBV6-6 and TRBJ1-2; no definite D call. Per germline, CDR1 MNHNY and CDR2 SVGAGI (reference sequence). V was shortened by 6 bases and J by 3 bases, with 11 bases between the two germline ends. The length of the CDR3 is 13 residues. In nucleotides, the CDR3 is TGTGCCAGCAGCGATACGCGGGACTATGGCTACACCTTC. It encodes CASSDTRDYGYTF.

CDR3 in DNA: TGTCGGGCCGGGACACCTCAGAGGGGGTACTTC. Its protein is CRAGTPQRGYF. The chain has TRBV28 and TRBJ2-7, with D possibly being TRBD1 (6 bases). Per the germline V gene, CDR1 is MDHEN and CDR2 is SYDVKM. The CDR3 extends over 11 amino acids. Full variable domain (missing parts from reference TRBV28 and TRBJ2-7): DVKVTQSSRYLVKRTGEKVFLECVQDMDHENMFWYRQDPGLGLRLIYFSYDVKMKEKGDIPEGYSVSREKKERFSLILESASTNQTSMYLCRAGTPQRGYFGPGTRLTVT.

The rearrangement uses TRBV19 and TRBJ1-2, with D maybe TRBD1 (5 bases). CDR3 length: 18 amino acids. Between the trimmed V and J ends, which lost 2 bases and 6 bases, there was a span of 25 bases. Germline CDR1 and CDR2: LNHDA and SQIVND (reference sequence). The chain's CDR3 is CASSISHQGQIGRDGYTF. Here the CDR3 DNA reads TGTGCCAGTAGTATATCCCACCAGGGCCAGATCGGCCGGGATGGCTACACCTTC.

The CDR3 region has the DNA TGCGCCAGCAGTCAAAAGGGACTTGCCACCCCCAGCGAGCAGTACTTC. This sequence encodes CASSQKGLATPSEQYF. V and J are TRBV23-1 and TRBJ2-7; D is possibly TRBD2 (6 bases). TRBV23-1 counts as an open reading frame of uncertain function. CDR3 length: 16 residues. The ends were cut back, 2 bases at V and 6 bases at J, with 20 bases in the middle.

In DNA form, the CDR3 reads TGTGCCAGCAGTGCGACAGATAACTATGGCTACACCTTC. Translating gives CASSATDNYGYTF. V gene TRBV2 combines with J gene TRBJ1-2; tentative D call: TRBD1 (5 bases). This CDR3 spans 13 amino acids. The V gene lost 4 bases and the J gene lost 1 base, with 7 bases spanning the gap. Germline CDR1 is SNHLY and CDR2 is FYNNEI. Based on the CDR3 plus reference TRBV2 and TRBJ1-2, the full variable domain is EPEVTQTPSHQVTQMGQEVILRCVPISNHLYFYWYRQILGQKVEFLVSFYNNEISEKSEIFDDQFSVERPDGSNFTLKIRSTKLEDSAMYFCASSATDNYGYTFGSGTRLTVV.